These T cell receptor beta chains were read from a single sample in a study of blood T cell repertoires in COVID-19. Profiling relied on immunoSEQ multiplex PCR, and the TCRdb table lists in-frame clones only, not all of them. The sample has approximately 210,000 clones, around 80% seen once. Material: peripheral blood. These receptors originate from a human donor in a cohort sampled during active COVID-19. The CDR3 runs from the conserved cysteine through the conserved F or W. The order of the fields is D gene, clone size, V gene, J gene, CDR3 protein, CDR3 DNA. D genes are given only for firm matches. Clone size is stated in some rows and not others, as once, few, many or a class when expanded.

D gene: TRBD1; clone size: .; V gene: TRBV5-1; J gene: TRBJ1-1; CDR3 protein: CASSPTGDLPNTEAFF; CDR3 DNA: TGCGCCAGCAGCCCAACAGGGGACCTTCCGAACACTGAAGCTTTCTTT
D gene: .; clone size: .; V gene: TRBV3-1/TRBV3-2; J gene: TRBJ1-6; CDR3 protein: CASSQPDRNSPLHF; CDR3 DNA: TGTGCCAGCAGCCAACCGGACAGAAATTCACCCCTCCACTTT
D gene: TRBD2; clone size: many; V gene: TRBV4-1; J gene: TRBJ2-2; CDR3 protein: CASSPQTSGGAGELFF; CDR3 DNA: TGCGCCAGCAGCCCCCAAACTAGCGGGGGGGCCGGGGAGCTGTTTTTT
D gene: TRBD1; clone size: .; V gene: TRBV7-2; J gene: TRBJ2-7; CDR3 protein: CASSLRGTGDGYEQYF; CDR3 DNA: TGTGCCAGCAGCTTACGGGGGACAGGGGACGGCTACGAGCAGTACTTC
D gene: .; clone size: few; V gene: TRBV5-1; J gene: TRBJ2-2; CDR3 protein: CASSHSTGELFF; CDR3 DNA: TGCGCCAGCAGCCATTCCACCGGGGAGCTGTTTTTT
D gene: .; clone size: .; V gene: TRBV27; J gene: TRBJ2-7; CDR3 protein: CASSLGYMSYEQYF; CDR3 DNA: TGTGCCAGCAGTCTAGGTTATATGTCCTACGAGCAGTACTTC
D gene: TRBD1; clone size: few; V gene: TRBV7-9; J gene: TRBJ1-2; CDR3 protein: CASGHAGTANYGYTF; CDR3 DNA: TGTGCCAGCGGGCATGCCGGGACAGCTAACTATGGCTACACCTTC
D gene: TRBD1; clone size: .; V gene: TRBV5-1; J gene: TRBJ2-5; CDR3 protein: CASSKSPGTGGYQETQYF; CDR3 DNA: TGCGCCAGCAGCAAGTCGCCCGGGACAGGGGGGTACCAAGAGACCCAGTACTTC
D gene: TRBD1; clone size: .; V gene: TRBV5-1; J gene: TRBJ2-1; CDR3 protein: CASSLAGTGGNEQFF; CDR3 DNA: TGCGCCAGCAGCTTGGCCGGGACAGGGGGGAATGAGCAGTTCTTC
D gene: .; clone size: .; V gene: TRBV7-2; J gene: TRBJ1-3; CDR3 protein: CASSLWVRHSSGNTIYF; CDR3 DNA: TGTGCCAGCAGCTTATGGGTCAGACATAGCTCTGGAAACACCATATATTTT
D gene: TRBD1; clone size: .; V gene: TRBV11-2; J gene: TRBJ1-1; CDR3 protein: CASSLDLRDRAEMNTEAFF; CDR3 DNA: TGTGCCAGCAGCTTAGATCTAAGGGACAGGGCTGAGATGAACACTGAAGCTTTCTTT
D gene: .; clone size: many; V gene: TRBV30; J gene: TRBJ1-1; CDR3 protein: CAWSGQTEAFF; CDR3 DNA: TGTGCCTGGAGTGGACAAACTGAAGCTTTCTTT
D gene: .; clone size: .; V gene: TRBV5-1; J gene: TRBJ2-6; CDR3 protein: CASSLTGSGANVLTF; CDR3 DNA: TGCGCCAGCAGCTTAACGGGATCTGGGGCCAACGTCCTGACTTTC
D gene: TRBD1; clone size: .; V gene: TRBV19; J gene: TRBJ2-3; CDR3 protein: CASSMGTGVDTQYF; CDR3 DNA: TGTGCCAGTAGTATGGGAACAGGGGTCGATACGCAGTATTTT
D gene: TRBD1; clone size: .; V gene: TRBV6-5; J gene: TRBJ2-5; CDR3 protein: CASSSQGLKTQYF; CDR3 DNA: TGTGCCAGCAGCTCACAGGGGTTGAAGACCCAGTACTTC
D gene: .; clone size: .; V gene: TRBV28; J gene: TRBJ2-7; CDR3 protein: CASKVGQPSYEQYF; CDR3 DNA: TGTGCCAGCAAGGTGGGGCAGCCATCCTACGAGCAGTACTTC
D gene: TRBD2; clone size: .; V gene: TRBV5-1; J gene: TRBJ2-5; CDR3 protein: CASSSGLAETQETQYF; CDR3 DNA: TGCGCCAGCAGCTCAGGACTAGCGGAAACACAAGAGACCCAGTACTTC
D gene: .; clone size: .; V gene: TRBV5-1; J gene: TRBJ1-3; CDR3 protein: CASSVNPFGLSGNTIYF; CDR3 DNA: TGCGCCAGCAGCGTAAACCCGTTCGGACTCTCTGGAAACACCATATATTTT
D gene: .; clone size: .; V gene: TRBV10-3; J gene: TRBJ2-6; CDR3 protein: CAIREGTGANVLTF; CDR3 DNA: TGTGCCATCAGAGAGGGGACAGGGGCCAACGTCCTGACTTTC
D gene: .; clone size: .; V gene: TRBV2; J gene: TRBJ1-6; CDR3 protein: CASSGGQNLPLHF; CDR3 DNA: TGTGCCAGCAGTGGTGGACAGAACCTACCCCTCCACTTT
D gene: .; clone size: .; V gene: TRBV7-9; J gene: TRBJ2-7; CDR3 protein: CASSLIRSSGDYEQYF; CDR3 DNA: TGTGCCAGCAGCTTAATCCGCAGCTCAGGCGACTACGAGCAGTACTTC
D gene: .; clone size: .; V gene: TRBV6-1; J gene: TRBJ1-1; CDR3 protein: CASSGPWGHKGGTEAFF; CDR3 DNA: TGTGCCAGCAGTGGACCGTGGGGCCATAAGGGCGGCACTGAAGCTTTCTTT
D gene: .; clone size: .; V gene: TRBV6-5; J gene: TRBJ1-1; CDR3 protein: CASSYSAQGVFVAFF; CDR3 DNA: TGTGCCAGCAGTTACTCCGCACAGGGCGTTTTCGTGGCTTTCTTT
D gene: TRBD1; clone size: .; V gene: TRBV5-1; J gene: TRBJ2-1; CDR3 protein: CASSRGQGAYNEQFF; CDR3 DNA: TGCGCCAGCAGCAGGGGACAGGGGGCCTACAATGAGCAGTTCTTC
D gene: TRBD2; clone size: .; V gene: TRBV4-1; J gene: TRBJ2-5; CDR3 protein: CASSQLTSTQETQYF; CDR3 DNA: TGCGCCAGCAGCCAGTTGACTAGCACCCAAGAGACCCAGTACTTC
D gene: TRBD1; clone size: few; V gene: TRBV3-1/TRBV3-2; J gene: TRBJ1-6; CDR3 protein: CASRHPDRGSPLHF; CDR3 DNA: TGTGCCAGCAGGCATCCGGACAGGGGTTCACCCCTCCACTTT
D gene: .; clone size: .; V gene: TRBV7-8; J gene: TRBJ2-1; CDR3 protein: CASSLARSGSYNEQFF; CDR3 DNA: TGTGCCAGCAGCTTAGCGCGTAGTGGCTCCTACAATGAGCAGTTCTTC
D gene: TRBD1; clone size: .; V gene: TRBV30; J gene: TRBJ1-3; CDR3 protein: CAWSGHGTGRNTIYF; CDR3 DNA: TGTGCCTGGAGTGGTCACGGGACAGGACGGAACACCATATATTTT
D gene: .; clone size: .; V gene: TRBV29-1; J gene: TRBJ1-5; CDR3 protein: CSAAAGENQPQHF; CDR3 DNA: TGCAGCGCCGCCGCGGGGGAGAATCAGCCCCAGCATTTT
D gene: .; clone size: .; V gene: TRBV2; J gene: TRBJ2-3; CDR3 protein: CASSLHTQDTQYF; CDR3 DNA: TGTGCCAGCAGTCTGCACACCCAGGATACGCAGTATTTT
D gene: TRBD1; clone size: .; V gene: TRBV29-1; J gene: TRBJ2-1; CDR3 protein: CSVEKGASYNEQFF; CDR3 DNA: TGCAGCGTTGAGAAGGGGGCTTCGTACAATGAGCAGTTCTTC
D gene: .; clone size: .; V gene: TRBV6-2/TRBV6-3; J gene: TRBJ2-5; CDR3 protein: CASSPEGRETQYF; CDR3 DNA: TGTGCCAGCAGCCCTGAGGGGAGGGAGACCCAGTACTTC
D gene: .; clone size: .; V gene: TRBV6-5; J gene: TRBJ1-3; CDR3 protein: CASSLGATGNTIYF; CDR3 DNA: TGTGCCAGCAGCCTAGGGGCCACCGGAAACACCATATATTTT
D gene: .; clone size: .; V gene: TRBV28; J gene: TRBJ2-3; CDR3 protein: CASSLNWRDTQYF; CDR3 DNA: TGTGCCAGCAGTTTAAATTGGAGGGATACGCAGTATTTT
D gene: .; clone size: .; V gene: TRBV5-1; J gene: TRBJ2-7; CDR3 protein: CASSYDSGAYEQYF; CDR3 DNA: TGCGCCAGCAGCTATGATAGCGGAGCCTACGAGCAGTACTTC
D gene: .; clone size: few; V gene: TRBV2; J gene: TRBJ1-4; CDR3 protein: CASSSSGVATNEKLFF; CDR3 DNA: TGTGCCAGCAGTTCCTCAGGCGTTGCAACTAATGAAAAACTGTTTTTT
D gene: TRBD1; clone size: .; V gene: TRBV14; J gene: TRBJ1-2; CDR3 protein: CASSHGLSGQGPNYGYTF; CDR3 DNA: TGTGCCAGCAGCCATGGGCTTTCCGGACAGGGGCCAAACTATGGCTACACCTTC
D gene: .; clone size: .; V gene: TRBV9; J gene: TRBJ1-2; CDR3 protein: CASSPRAGGLYGYTF; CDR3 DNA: TGTGCCAGCAGCCCGAGAGCCGGGGGACTCTATGGCTACACCTTC
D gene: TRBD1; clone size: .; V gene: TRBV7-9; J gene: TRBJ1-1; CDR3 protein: CASSLADRGEAFF; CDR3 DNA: TGTGCCAGCAGCTTAGCGGACAGGGGAGAAGCTTTCTTT